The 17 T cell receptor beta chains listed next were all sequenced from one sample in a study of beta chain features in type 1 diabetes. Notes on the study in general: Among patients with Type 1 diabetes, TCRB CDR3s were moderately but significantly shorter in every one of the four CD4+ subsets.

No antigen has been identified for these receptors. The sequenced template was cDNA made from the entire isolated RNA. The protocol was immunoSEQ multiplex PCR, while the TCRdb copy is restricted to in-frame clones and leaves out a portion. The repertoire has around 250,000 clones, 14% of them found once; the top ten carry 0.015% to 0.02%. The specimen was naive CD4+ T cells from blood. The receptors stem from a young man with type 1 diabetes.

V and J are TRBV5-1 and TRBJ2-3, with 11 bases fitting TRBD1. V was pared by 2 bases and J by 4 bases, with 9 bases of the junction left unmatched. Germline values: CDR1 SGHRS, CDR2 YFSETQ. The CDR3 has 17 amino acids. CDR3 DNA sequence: TGCGCCAGCAGCTTACCCGAAGGACAGGGGGCATCAGATACGCAGTATTTT. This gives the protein CASSLPEGQGASDTQYF.

CDR3 region: CAWARGRGRGGSRYTEAFF. For the CDR3, the DNA is TGTGCCTGGGCTCGGGGCAGGGGGCGCGGAGGTTCTAGGTACACTGAAGCTTTCTTT. The chain joins TRBV30 to TRBJ1-1; 8 bases line up with TRBD1. CDR1 GTSNPN and CDR2 SVGIG come from the germline V gene (reference sequence). The length of the CDR3 is 19 residues. J lost 3 bases, V lost 5 bases, and 23 bases had no gene match. Full variable domain (remainder filled in from reference TRBV30 and TRBJ1-1): SQTIHQWPATLVQPVGSPLSLECTVEGTSNPNLYWYRQAAGRGLQLLFYSVGIGQISSEVPQNLSASRPQDRQFILSSKKLLLSDSGFYLCAWARGRGRGGSRYTEAFFGQGTRLTVV.

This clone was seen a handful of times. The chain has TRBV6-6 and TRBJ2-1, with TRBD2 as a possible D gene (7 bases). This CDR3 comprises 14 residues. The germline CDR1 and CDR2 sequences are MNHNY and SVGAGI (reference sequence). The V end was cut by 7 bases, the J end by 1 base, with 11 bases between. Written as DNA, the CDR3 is TGTGCCAGCAAGGGGGGGCGATCCTACAATGAGCAGTTCTTC. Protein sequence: CASKGGRSYNEQFF.

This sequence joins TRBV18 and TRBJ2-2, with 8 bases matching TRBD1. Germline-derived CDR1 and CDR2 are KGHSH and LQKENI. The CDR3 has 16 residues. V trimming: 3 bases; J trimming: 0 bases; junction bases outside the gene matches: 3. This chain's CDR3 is CASSPQGATNTGELFF. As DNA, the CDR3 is TGTGCCAGCTCACCTCAGGGGGCTACGAACACCGGGGAGCTGTTTTTT.

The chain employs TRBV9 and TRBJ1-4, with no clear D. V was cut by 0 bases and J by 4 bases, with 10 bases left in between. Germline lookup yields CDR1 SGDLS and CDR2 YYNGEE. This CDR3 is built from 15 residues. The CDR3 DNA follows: TGTGCCAGCAGCGTAGGAACCAGTTATAATGAAAAACTGTTTTTT. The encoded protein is CASSVGTSYNEKLFF.

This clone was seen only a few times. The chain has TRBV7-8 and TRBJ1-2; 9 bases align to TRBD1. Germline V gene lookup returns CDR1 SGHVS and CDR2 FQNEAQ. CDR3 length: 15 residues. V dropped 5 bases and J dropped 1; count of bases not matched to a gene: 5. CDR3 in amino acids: CASSTRQGDNYGYTF. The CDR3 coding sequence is TGTGCCAGCAGCACCCGACAGGGGGATAACTATGGCTACACCTTC.

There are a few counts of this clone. The CDR3 is CSVAEGLVYEQYF. The CDR3 bases are TGCAGCGTGGCGGAGGGCCTTGTATACGAGCAGTACTTC. The rearrangement joins TRBV29-1 to TRBJ2-7, with D perhaps TRBD2 (6 bases). Germline assignment: CDR1 SQVTM and CDR2 ANQGSEA. Trimming took off 6 bases at V and 4 bases at J, with 16 bases between the two ends. The CDR3 contains 13 residues.

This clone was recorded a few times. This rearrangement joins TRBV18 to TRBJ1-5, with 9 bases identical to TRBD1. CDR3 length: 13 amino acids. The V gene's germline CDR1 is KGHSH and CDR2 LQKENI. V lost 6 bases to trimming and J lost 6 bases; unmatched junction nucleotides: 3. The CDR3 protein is CASSQTGGQPQHF. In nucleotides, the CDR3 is TGTGCCAGCTCCCAGACAGGGGGTCAGCCCCAGCATTTT.

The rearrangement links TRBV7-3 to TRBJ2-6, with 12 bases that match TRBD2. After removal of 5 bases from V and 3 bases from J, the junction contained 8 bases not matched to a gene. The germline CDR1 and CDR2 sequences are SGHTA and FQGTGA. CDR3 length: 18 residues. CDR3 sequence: CASSPTSGSGSGANVLTF. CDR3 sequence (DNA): TGTGCCAGCAGCCCGACTAGCGGGAGCGGGAGTGGGGCCAACGTCCTGACTTTC.

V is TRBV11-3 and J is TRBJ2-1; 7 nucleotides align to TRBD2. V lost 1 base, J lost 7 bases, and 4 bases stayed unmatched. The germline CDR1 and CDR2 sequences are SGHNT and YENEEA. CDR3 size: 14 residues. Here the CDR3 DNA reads TGTGCCAGCAGCTTAGGCGGGAGCGCGAATGAGCAGTTCTTC. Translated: CASSLGGSANEQFF.

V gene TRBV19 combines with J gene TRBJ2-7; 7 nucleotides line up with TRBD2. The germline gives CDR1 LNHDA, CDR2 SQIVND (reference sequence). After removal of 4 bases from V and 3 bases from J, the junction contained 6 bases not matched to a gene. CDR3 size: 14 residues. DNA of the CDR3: TGTGCCAGTAGTAGGCGGGGAGGGGACTACGAGCAGTACTTC. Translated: CASSRRGGDYEQYF.

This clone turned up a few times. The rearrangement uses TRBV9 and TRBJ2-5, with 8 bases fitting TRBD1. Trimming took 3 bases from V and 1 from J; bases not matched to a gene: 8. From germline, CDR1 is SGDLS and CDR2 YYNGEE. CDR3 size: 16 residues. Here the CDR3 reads CASSAQTGTGQETQYF. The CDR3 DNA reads TGTGCCAGCAGCGCCCAAACCGGGACAGGCCAAGAGACCCAGTACTTC.

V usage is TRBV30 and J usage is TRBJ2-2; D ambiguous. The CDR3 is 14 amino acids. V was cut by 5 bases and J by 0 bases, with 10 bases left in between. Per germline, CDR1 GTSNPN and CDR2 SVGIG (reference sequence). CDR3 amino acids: CAWDFNANTGELFF. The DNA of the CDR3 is TGTGCCTGGGACTTCAACGCGAACACCGGGGAGCTGTTTTTT.

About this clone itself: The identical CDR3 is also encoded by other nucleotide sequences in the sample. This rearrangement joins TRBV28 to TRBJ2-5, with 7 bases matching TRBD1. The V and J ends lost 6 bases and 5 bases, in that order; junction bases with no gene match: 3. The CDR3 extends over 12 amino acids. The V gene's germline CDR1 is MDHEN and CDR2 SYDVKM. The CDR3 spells CASRQGSETQYF. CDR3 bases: TGTGCCAGCAGACAGGGGTCGGAGACCCAGTACTTC.

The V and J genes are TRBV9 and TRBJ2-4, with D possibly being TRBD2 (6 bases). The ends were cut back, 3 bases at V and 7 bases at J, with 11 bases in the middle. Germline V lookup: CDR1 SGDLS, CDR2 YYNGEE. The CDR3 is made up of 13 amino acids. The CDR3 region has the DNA TGTGCCAGCAGCGGAGGGAGCGGGAACATTCAGTACTTC. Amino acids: CASSGGSGNIQYF.

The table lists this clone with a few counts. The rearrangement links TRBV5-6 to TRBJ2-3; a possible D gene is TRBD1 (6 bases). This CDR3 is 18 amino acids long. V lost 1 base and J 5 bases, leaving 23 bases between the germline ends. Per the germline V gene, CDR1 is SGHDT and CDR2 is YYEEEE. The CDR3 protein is CASSLFNRVRESLDTQYF. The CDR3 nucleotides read TGTGCCAGCAGCTTGTTTAACAGGGTGAGGGAATCGTTAGATACGCAGTATTTT.

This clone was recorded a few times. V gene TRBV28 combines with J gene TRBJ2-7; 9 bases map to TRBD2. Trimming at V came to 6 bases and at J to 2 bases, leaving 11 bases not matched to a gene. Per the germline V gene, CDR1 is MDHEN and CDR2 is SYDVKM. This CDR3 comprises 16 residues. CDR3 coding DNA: TGTGCCAGCAGCAAAAAGCTAGCGGGATCTGCCTACGAGCAGTACTTC. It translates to CASSKKLAGSAYEQYF.